This TCR beta chain was sequenced during a study of neurological immune-mediated disorders. Time point in this sample: longitudinal time-point 3. TCRdb re-analysed the 5' RACE reads in MiXCR, keeping a single row per CDR3 protein. In the table there are around 49,000 distinct CDR3 sequences, roughly an eighth of which are singletons. This clonotype was counted between two and nine times. The CDR3 contains 13 residues. Trimming removed 5 bases from V and 4 bases from J; junction bases left unmatched: 6. From germline, CDR1 is DFQATT and CDR2 SNEGSKA (reference sequence). The TCR comes from a male donor with HTLV-1-associated myelopathy (HAM/TSP). The specimen sequenced was PBMCs. The chain employs TRBV20-1 and TRBJ1-2; 8 bases match TRBD1. The CDR3 bases are TGCAGTGCTTCTGCCGGGACAGGCTATGGCTACACCTTC. Translating it yields CSASAGTGYGYTF.